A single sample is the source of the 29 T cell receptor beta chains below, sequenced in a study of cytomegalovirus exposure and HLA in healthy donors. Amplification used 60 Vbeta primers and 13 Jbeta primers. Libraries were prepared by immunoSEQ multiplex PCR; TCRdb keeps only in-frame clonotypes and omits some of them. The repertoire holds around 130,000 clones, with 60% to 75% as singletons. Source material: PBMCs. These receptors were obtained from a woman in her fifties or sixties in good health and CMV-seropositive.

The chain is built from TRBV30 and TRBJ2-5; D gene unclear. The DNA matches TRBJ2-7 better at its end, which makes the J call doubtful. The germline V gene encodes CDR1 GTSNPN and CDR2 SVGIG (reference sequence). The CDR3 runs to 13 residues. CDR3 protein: CAWSEPNSYEQYF. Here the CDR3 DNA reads TGTGCCTGGAGTGAGCCGAATAGCTACGAGCAGTACTTC.

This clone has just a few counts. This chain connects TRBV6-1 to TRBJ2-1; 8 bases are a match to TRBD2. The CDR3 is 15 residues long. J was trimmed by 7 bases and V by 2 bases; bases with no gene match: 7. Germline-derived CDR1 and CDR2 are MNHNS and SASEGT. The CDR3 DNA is TGTGCCAGCAGTGAACCGGGGGGGGGCTTGAATGAGCAGTTCTTC. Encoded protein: CASSEPGGGLNEQFF.

CDR3 sequence (DNA): TGTGCCAGCTCACTCCGTATCGTGTCTAGCGGGGGACAAACCACAGATACGCAGTATTTT. Its protein product is CASSLRIVSSGGQTTDTQYF. The chain recombines TRBV18 with TRBJ2-3, with 10 nucleotides matching TRBD2. Germline values: CDR1 KGHSH, CDR2 LQKENI. The CDR3 extends over 20 amino acids. Trimming took 4 bases from V and 2 from J; bases not matched to a gene: 18.

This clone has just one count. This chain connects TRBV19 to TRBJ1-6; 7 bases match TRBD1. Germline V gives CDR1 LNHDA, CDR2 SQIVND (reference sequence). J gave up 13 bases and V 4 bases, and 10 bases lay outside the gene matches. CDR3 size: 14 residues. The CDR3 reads CASSKDRLMTPLHF. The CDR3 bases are TGTGCCAGTAGTAAGGACAGGCTTATGACGCCCCTCCACTTT.

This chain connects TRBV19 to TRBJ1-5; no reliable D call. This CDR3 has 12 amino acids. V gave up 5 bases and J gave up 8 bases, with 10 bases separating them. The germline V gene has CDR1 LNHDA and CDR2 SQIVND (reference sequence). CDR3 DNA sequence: TGTGCCAGTAGTCTTCCTAAAGAGCCCCAGCATTTT. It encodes CASSLPKEPQHF.

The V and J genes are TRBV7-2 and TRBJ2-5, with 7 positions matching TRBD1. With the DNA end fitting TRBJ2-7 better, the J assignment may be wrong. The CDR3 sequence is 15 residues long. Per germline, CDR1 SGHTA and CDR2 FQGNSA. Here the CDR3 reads CASSLGQGATYEQYF. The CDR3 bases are TGTGCCAGCAGCTTAGGACAGGGAGCAACCTACGAGCAGTACTTC.

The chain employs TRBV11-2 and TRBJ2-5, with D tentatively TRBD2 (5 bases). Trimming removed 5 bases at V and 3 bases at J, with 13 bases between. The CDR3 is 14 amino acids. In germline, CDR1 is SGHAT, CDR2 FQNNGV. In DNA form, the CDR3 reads TGTGCCAGCAGCCCCCCAATGAGGGAAGAGACCCAGTACTTC. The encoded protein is CASSPPMREETQYF.

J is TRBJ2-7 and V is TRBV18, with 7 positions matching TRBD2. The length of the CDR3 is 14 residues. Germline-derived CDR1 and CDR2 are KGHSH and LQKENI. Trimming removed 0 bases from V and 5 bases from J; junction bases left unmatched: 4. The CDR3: CASSPPPGGNEQYF. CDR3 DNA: TGTGCCAGCTCACCACCCCCGGGGGGAAACGAGCAGTACTTC.

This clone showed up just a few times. CDR3 sequence (DNA): TGTGCCAGCAGCCCCACTAGCGGGGGGTACAATGAGCAGTTCTTC. As protein: CASSPTSGGYNEQFF. The V and J genes are TRBV5-6 and TRBJ2-1; TRBD2 agrees at 12 bases. The CDR3 consists of 15 residues. Unmatched junction bases numbered 3, after V lost 4 bases and J lost 4 bases. Germline V CDR1 and CDR2: SGHDT, YYEEEE.

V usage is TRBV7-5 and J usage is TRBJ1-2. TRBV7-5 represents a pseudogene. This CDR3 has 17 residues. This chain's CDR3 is CARSLPAVGGIVYGYTF. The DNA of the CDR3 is TGTGCCAGAAGCCTTCCCGCCGTTGGGGGGATTGTCTATGGCTACACCTTC.

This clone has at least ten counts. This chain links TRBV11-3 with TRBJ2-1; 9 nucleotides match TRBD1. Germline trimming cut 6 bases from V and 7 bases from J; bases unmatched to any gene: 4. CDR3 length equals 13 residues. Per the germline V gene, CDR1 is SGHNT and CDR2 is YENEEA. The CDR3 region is CASRGQGSNEQFF. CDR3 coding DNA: TGTGCCAGCAGGGGACAGGGCTCGAATGAGCAGTTCTTC.

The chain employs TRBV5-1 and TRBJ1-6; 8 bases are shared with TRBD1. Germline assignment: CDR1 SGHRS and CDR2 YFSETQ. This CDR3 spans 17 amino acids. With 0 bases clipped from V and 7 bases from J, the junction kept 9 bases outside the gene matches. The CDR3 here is CASSLESGQGMNSPLHF. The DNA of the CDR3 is TGCGCCAGCAGCTTGGAGAGCGGACAGGGTATGAATTCACCCCTCCACTTT. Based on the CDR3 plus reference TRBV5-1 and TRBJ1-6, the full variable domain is KAGVTQTPRYLIKTRGQQVTLSCSPISGHRSVSWYQQTPGQGLQFLFEYFSETQRNKGNFPGRFSGRQFSNSRSEMNVSTLELGDSALYLCASSLESGQGMNSPLHFGNGTRLTVT.

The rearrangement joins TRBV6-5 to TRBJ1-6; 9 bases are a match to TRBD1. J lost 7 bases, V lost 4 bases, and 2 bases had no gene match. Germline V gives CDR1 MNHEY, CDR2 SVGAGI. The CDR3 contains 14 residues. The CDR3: CASSSGQGNSPLHF. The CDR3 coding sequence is TGTGCCAGCAGTTCCGGACAGGGGAATTCACCCCTCCACTTT.

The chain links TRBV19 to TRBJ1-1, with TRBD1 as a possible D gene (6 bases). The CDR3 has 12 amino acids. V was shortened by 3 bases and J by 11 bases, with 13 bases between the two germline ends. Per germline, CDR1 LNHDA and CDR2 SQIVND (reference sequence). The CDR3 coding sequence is TGTGCCAGTAGTATCGGGACAACGGACGCTTTCTTT. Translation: CASSIGTTDAFF.

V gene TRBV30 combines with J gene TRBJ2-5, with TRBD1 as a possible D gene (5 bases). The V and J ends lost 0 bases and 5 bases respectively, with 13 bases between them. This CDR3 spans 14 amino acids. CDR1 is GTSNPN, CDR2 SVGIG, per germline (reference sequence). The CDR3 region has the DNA TGTGCCTGGAGTGTAGGGTCAGGGCGGGAGACCCAGTACTTC. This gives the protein CAWSVGSGRETQYF.

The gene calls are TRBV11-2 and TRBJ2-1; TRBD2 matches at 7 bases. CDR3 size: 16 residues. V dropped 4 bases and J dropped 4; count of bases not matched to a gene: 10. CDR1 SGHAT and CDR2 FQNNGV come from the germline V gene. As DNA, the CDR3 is TGTGCCAGCAGCTCACCCCTCGCGGGGGAGTACAATGAGCAGTTCTTC. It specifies CASSSPLAGEYNEQFF.

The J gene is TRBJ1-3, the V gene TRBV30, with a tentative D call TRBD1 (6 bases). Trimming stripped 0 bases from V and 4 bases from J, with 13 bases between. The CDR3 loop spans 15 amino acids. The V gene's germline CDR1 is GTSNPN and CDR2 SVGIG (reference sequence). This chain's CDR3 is CAWSVHRVKGNTIYF. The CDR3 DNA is TGTGCCTGGAGTGTTCACAGGGTCAAGGGAAACACCATATATTTT.

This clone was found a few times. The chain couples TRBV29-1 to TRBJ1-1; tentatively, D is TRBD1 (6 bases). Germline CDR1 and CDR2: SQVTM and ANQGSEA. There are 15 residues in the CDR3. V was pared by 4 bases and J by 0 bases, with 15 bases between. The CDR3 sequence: CSVVSQGRLNTEAFF. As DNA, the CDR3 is TGCAGCGTTGTCTCCCAGGGGCGATTGAACACTGAAGCTTTCTTT.

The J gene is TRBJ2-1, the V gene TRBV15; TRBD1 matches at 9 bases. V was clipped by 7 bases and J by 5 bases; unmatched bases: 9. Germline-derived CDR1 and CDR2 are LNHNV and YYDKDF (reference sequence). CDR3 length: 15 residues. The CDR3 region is CATTPGQGTHNEQFF. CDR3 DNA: TGTGCCACCACCCCGGGACAGGGCACCCACAATGAGCAGTTCTTC.

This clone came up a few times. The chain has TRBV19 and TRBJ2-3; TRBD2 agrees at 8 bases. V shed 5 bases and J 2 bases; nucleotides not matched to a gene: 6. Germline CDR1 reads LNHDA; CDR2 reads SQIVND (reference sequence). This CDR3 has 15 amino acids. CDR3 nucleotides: TGTGCCAGTAGTCCGAGCGGGGGCCACACAGATACGCAGTATTTT. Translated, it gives CASSPSGGHTDTQYF.

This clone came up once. The CDR3 sequence: CATHRQVTQYF. CDR3 nucleotide sequence: TGTGCCACCCATCGACAGGTTACGCAGTATTTT. The rearrangement uses TRBV2 and TRBJ2-3, with a weak D call TRBD1 (6 bases). The CDR3 is 11 residues long. V was pared by 10 bases and J by 8 bases, with 13 bases between. The germline gives CDR1 SNHLY, CDR2 FYNNEI.

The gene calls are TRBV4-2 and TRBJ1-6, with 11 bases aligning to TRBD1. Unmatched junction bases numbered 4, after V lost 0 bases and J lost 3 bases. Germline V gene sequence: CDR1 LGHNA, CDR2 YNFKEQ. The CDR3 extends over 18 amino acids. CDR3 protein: CASSQDPGTGGYNSPLHF. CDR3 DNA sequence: TGTGCCAGCAGCCAAGATCCCGGGACAGGGGGCTATAATTCACCCCTCCACTTT.

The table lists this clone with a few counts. This CDR3 is CAITDRVGTEAFF. DNA of the CDR3: TGTGCCATCACAGATCGGGTTGGCACTGAAGCTTTCTTT. The chain has TRBV10-3 and TRBJ1-1, with D uncertain. V dropped 7 bases and J dropped 4 bases, with 13 bases sitting between them. The CDR3 loop spans 13 amino acids. Per the germline V gene, CDR1 is ENHRY and CDR2 is SYGVKD.

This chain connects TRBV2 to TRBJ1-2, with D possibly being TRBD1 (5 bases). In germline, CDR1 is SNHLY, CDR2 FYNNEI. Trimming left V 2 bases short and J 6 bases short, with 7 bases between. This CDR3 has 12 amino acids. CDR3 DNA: TGTGCCAGCAGTGAATCGGGGGATGGCTACACCTTC. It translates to CASSESGDGYTF. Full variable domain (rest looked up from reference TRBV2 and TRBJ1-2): EPEVTQTPSHQVTQMGQEVILRCVPISNHLYFYWYRQILGQKVEFLVSFYNNEISEKSEIFDDQFSVERPDGSNFTLKIRSTKLEDSAMYFCASSESGDGYTFGSGTRLTVV.

CDR3 sequence: CSVDTGGSQFF. The CDR3 DNA is TGCAGCGTTGACACCGGGGGGAGTCAGTTCTTC. The chain couples TRBV29-1 to TRBJ2-1, with 7 bases fitting TRBD2. J gave up 13 bases and V 3 bases, and 6 bases lay outside the gene matches. Germline lookup yields CDR1 SQVTM and CDR2 ANQGSEA. CDR3 size: 11 residues.

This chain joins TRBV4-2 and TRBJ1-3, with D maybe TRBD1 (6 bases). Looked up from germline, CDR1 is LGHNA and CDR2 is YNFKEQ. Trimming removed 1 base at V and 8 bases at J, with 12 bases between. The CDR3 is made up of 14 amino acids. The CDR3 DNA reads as TGTGCCAGCAGCCAAGCACAGGGCCAGGACACCATATATTTT. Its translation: CASSQAQGQDTIYF.

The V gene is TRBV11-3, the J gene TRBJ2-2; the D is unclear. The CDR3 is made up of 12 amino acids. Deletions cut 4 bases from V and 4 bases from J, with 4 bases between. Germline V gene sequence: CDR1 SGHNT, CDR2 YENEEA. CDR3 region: CASSSFTGELFF. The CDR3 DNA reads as TGTGCCAGCAGCTCCTTCACCGGGGAGCTGTTTTTT. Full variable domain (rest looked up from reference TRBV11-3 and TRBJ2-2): EAGVVQSPRYKIIEKKQPVAFWCNPISGHNTLYWYLQNLGQGPELLIRYENEEAVDDSQLPKDRFSAERLKGVDSTLKIQPAELGDSAVYLCASSSFTGELFFGEGSRLTVL.

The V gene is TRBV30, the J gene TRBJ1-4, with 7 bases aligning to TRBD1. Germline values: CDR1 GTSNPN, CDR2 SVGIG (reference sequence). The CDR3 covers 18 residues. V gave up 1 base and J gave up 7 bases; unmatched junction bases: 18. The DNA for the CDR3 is TGTGCCTGGAGTGACCATCCTACTAGAGGGGGCAAGGGTGAAAAACTGTTTTTT. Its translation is CAWSDHPTRGGKGEKLFF.

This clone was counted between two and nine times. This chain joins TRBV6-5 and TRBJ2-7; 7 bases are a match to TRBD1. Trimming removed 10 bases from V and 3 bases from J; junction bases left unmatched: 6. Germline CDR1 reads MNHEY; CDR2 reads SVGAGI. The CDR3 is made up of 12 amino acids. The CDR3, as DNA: TGTGCCACAAGGGACAGCTTCTACGAGCAGTACTTC. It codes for CATRDSFYEQYF.